The next 22 T cell receptor beta chains were all read from a single sample in a study of T cells in Graves' hyperthyroidism and ophthalmopathy. TCR beta CDR3 sequences were amplified from RNA transcripts. HTBI primers were the set used in a first-round RT-PCR of the TCR CDR3. MiXCR, run by TCRdb on the multiplex PCR reads, gives a single entry per CDR3 protein. The table has around 620,000 distinct CDR3 sequences, more than 13% seen once. Sequenced sample: blood. The receptor set was obtained from a woman between 18 and 29 years old with Graves' ophthalmopathy.

This clonotype came up many times. The CDR3 sequence: CASSLMGQGAFNEQFF. The CDR3 region has the DNA TGTGCCAGCAGCTTAATGGGACAGGGGGCTTTCAATGAGCAGTTCTTC. The genes are TRBV7-2 and TRBJ2-1; 12 positions agree with TRBD1. CDR1 and CDR2 (germline): SGHTA, FQGNSA. The V and J ends lost 2 bases and 6 bases, in that order; junction bases with no gene match: 5. This CDR3 has 16 amino acids.

The sample holds many counts of this clonotype. The chain uses TRBV18 and TRBJ1-1, with a possible D match to TRBD1 (5 bases). The CDR3 loop spans 14 amino acids. V shed 3 bases and J shed 3 bases, with 11 bases lying between them. Looked up from germline, CDR1 is KGHSH and CDR2 is LQKENI. This CDR3 reads CASSPSGLDTEAFF. In DNA form, the CDR3 reads TGTGCCAGCTCACCTTCGGGGCTAGACACTGAAGCTTTCTTT.

This clonotype has more than one count but fewer than ten. The V gene is TRBV11-2, the J gene TRBJ2-1; D is unclear. Trimming took 8 bases from V and 6 from J, leaving 17 bases between them. Looked up from germline, CDR1 is SGHAT and CDR2 is FQNNGV. CDR3 length equals 14 residues. The CDR3 here is CASASLSGPNEQFF. The CDR3 DNA follows: TGTGCCAGCGCTAGTCTTTCTGGCCCCAATGAGCAGTTCTTC.

Of note for this clonotype: Given a much more abundant clone one base away, this may be a read error. The chain uses TRBV7-2 and TRBJ2-1; the match to TRBD2 covers 7 bases. This CDR3 region has 15 residues. CDR1 is SGHTA, CDR2 FQGNSA, per germline. For the CDR3, the DNA is TGTGCCAGCAGCCCTTCTAGCGGCTCCTACAATGAGCAGTCCTTC. Residues: CASSPSSGSYNEQSF.

There are a few counts of this clonotype. The chain carries TRBV28 and TRBJ1-2; TRBD1 might be the D (6 bases). With 6 bases removed from V and 6 bases from J, the gap between germline ends came to 11 bases. The CDR3 sequence is 12 residues long. Germline lookup yields CDR1 MDHEN and CDR2 SYDVKM. CDR3 nucleotide sequence: TGTGCCAGCAGCCAGGGGCCCCATGGCTACACCTTC. Protein sequence: CASSQGPHGYTF.

This clonotype occurred many times. This chain connects TRBV27 to TRBJ2-5, with a possible D match to TRBD1 (6 bases). This CDR3 comprises 15 residues. V gave up 5 bases and J gave up 2 bases, with 15 bases separating them. The germline V gene encodes CDR1 MNHEY and CDR2 SMNVEV (reference sequence). The CDR3: CASSGQTYSQETQYF. DNA for the CDR3: TGTGCCAGCAGTGGACAGACCTATAGTCAAGAGACCCAGTACTTC.

This clonotype showed up many times. J is TRBJ2-7 and V is TRBV20-1; D is perhaps TRBD2 (5 bases). The germline gives CDR1 DFQATT, CDR2 SNEGSKA (reference sequence). The V gene lost 3 bases and the J gene lost 2 bases, with 20 bases spanning the gap. This CDR3 comprises 16 residues. The CDR3 DNA follows: TGCAGTGCTAGGGCCCAAGCGGTAGGTCCGCCCTACGAGCAGTACTTC. Translation: CSARAQAVGPPYEQYF.

This clonotype was detected many times. The CDR3 region has the DNA TGTGCCAGCAGCCAGGATCCGGGACCTAATGGCTACACCTTC. Translating gives CASSQDPGPNGYTF. The chain carries TRBV3-1 and TRBJ1-2, with D perhaps TRBD1 (5 bases). In germline, CDR1 is LGHDT, CDR2 YNNKEL (reference sequence). Trimming removed 3 bases at V and 6 bases at J, with 14 bases between. The CDR3 is 14 amino acids. Together with reference TRBV3-1 and TRBJ1-2, the CDR3 gives the full variable domain: DTAVSQTPKYLVTQMGNDKSIKCEQNLGHDTMYWYKQDSKKFLKIMFSYNNKELIINETVPNRFSPKSPDKAHLNLHINSLELGDSAVYFCASSQDPGPNGYTFGSGTRLTVV.

In this sample, this clonotype turned up many times. The J gene is TRBJ1-3, the V gene TRBV7-2; the D gene is possibly TRBD1 (5 bases). This CDR3 has 13 amino acids. Germline values: CDR1 SGHTA, CDR2 FQGNSA. Between the trimmed V and J ends, which lost 2 bases and 7 bases, there was a span of 9 bases. CDR3 amino acids: CASSLSRENTIYF. The CDR3 DNA sequence: TGTGCCAGCAGCTTAAGCAGGGAGAACACCATATATTTT.

Only a few counts were recorded for this clonotype. This may be a read error, as it is one base from a much larger clone. CDR3 loop: CASSIDQGAVGYTF. The DNA for the CDR3 is TGTGCCAGTAGTATAGATCAGGGGGCCGTTGGCTACACCTTC. The chain employs TRBV19 and TRBJ1-2; TRBD1 aligns across 8 bases. Germline V gene data show CDR1 as LNHDA and CDR2 as SQIVND (reference sequence). This CDR3 region has 14 residues. V lost 0 bases to trimming and J lost 7 bases; unmatched junction nucleotides: 4. Together with reference TRBV19 and TRBJ1-2, the CDR3 gives the full variable domain: DGGITQSPKYLFRKEGQNVTLSCEQNLNHDAMYWYRQDPGQGLRLIYYSQIVNDFQKGDIAEGYSVSREKKESFPLTVTSAQKNPTAFYLCASSIDQGAVGYTFGSGTRLTVV.

This clonotype has more than one count but fewer than ten. The chain carries TRBV9 and TRBJ1-1; D uncertain. V shed 0 bases and J shed 4 bases, with 13 bases lying between them. Per the germline V gene, CDR1 is SGDLS and CDR2 is YYNGEE. The CDR3 extends over 15 amino acids. The CDR3 protein is CASSVVNSVGTEAFF. The CDR3 DNA follows: TGTGCCAGCAGCGTAGTTAACAGCGTTGGCACTGAAGCTTTCTTT.

The chain links TRBV7-2 to TRBJ2-1, with D unresolved. Trimming removed 1 base at V and 8 bases at J, with 3 bases between. The CDR3 is 11 residues long. CDR1 and CDR2 from the germline V gene are SGHTA and FQGNSA. The CDR3 nucleotides read TGTGCCAGCAGCTTAGTATATGAGCAGTTCTTC. Protein sequence: CASSLVYEQFF.

This clonotype was counted at least ten times. The chain links TRBV24-1 to TRBJ2-1; a weak D match, TRBD1 (6 bases). CDR1 and CDR2 from the germline V gene are KGHDR and SFDVKD. V lost 3 bases, J lost 5 bases, and 16 bases lay in between. The CDR3 runs to 16 residues. This CDR3 reads CATSDLRGTGNNEQFF. CDR3 DNA: TGTGCCACCAGTGATCTTAGGGGGACCGGAAACAATGAGCAGTTCTTC.

CDR3: CASSEGGTDLARQYF. CDR3 sequence (DNA): TGCGCCAGCAGTGAGGGGGGTACAGACCTTGCGAGGCAGTACTTC. This chain joins TRBV10-2 and TRBJ2-7; D possibly matches TRBD1 or TRBD2 (5 bases each). There are 15 residues in the CDR3. Trimming stripped 2 bases from V and 9 bases from J, with 20 bases between. Germline V CDR1 and CDR2: WSHSY, SAAADI.

This clonotype showed up just a few times. J is TRBJ1-2 and V is TRBV4-1; 7 nucleotides agree with TRBD1. Trimming at V came to 4 bases and at J to 2 bases, leaving 13 bases not matched to a gene. The germline gives CDR1 MGHRA, CDR2 YSYEKL. The CDR3 has 17 amino acids. The CDR3 is CASSRSLYRGPNYGYTF. The CDR3 DNA is TGCGCCAGCAGCCGTTCGCTTTACAGGGGACCGAACTATGGCTACACCTTC.

The chain joins TRBV7-3 to TRBJ2-7, with 13 bases matching TRBD2. This CDR3 is 18 amino acids long. J gave up 3 bases and V 5 bases, and 13 bases lay outside the gene matches. Germline V gene sequence: CDR1 SGHTA, CDR2 FQGTGA. CDR3 region: CASSRAQGRTSGSYEQYF. Here the CDR3 DNA reads TGTGCCAGCAGCAGAGCTCAGGGCCGGACTAGCGGGAGCTACGAGCAGTACTTC.

The chain employs TRBV27 and TRBJ2-3; TRBD1 agrees at 12 bases. With 6 bases clipped from V and 5 bases from J, the junction kept 12 bases outside the gene matches. The CDR3 runs to 17 residues. The V gene's germline CDR1 is MNHEY and CDR2 SMNVEV (reference sequence). The CDR3 loop reads CASSPRSGTGGRDTQYF. The CDR3 DNA reads as TGTGCCAGCAGCCCCCGATCCGGGACAGGGGGCAGAGATACGCAGTATTTT.

There are many counts of this clonotype. This chain connects TRBV27 to TRBJ1-6; D unresolved. V was cut by 3 bases and J by 5 bases, with 8 bases left in between. This CDR3 comprises 14 residues. Germline V gene lookup returns CDR1 MNHEY and CDR2 SMNVEV (reference sequence). This chain's CDR3 is CASSLKADNSPLHF. CDR3 sequence (DNA): TGTGCCAGCAGTTTGAAGGCAGATAATTCACCCCTCCACTTT.

For this clonotype: The CDR3 end shows no conserved phenylalanine or tryptophan, and so a read error is likely. The chain carries TRBV7-3 and TRBJ2-3; 10 positions match TRBD2. With V trimmed by 5 bases and J by 4 bases, 6 bases remained unmatched. CDR3 size: 15 residues. Germline V lookup: CDR1 SGHTA, CDR2 FQGTGA. CDR3 region: CASSPSGSRADTQYS. Written as DNA, the CDR3 is TGTGCCAGCAGCCCTAGCGGGAGCCGGGCAGATACGCAGTATTCT.

This clonotype occurred a few times. The V call is TRBV5-1, the J call TRBJ2-7; possible D gene TRBD1, 5 bases. The germline V gene has CDR1 SGHRS and CDR2 YFSETQ. V was shortened by 4 bases and J by 2 bases, with 16 bases between the two germline ends. The CDR3 is made up of 15 amino acids. The DNA of the CDR3 is TGCGCCAGCAGCCCGTTCTCTGACAGTACCTACGAGCAGTACTTC. Its translation: CASSPFSDSTYEQYF.

The J gene is TRBJ2-1, the V gene TRBV3-1, with 14 bases lining up with TRBD2. The germline gives CDR1 LGHDT, CDR2 YNNKEL (reference sequence). V lost 5 bases, J lost 7 bases, and 4 bases stayed unmatched. This CDR3 has 15 amino acids. CDR3 nucleotides: TGTGCCAGCAGCGCCGGGACTAGCGGGAGAAATGAGCAGTTCTTC. Translation: CASSAGTSGRNEQFF.

This clonotype occurred a few times. The V gene is TRBV5-8, the J gene TRBJ2-5, with TRBD2 matching over 8 bases. In germline, CDR1 is SGHTS, CDR2 YDEGEE. This CDR3 region has 16 residues. Unmatched junction bases numbered 13, after V lost 4 bases and J lost 5 bases. DNA of the CDR3: TGTGCCAGCAGCCCCAGACTAGCGTCTTGGGAGGAGACCCAGTACTTC. Amino acids: CASSPRLASWEETQYF.